The T cell receptor beta chain described here comes from a study of identical twins' blood T cells. Libraries were made from RNA as TCR cDNA, using a modified protocol. TCRdb called the 5' RACE reads again in MiXCR, with one record for every CDR3 protein. The table lists roughly 340,000 distinct CDR3 sequences, about 28% of them singletons. This clonotype was seen ten or more times. The germline V and J ends were trimmed by 3 bases and 1 base, with 6 bases remaining between them. CDR1 is SGHTA, CDR2 FQGNSA, per germline. CDR3 length: 13 amino acids. The specimen was PBMCs. The clonotype was recovered from a woman aged 18-49 years in good health. The rearrangement uses TRBV7-2 and TRBJ1-1; no clear D. This CDR3 reads CASSFQANTEAFF. In DNA, the CDR3 is TGTGCCAGCAGCTTTCAGGCGAACACTGAAGCTTTCTTT.